The rows below give T cell receptor beta chains drawn from one sample of a study of response to subunit inactivated influenza vaccine. One entry per CDR3 protein, called by TCRdb with MiXCR from the RT-PCR reads. The table has about 180,000 distinct CDR3 sequences, around 8.8% seen once; the top ten hold approximately 10%. This specimen consisted of non-naive T cells sorted from PBMCs, obtained on the day of vaccination. The source of these receptors is a man aged 45-60 years who received an inactivated influenza vaccine. The CDR3 runs from the conserved cysteine through the conserved F or W. Each record gives: V gene, clone size, J gene, D gene, CDR3 DNA, CDR3 protein. A D gene is named only where the DNA matches it firmly. Size tells how often a clone was seen (once, few, many) or the class of an expanded clone, and some rows leave it out.

TRBV7-2	few	TRBJ1-6	TRBD1	TGTGCCAGCAACCTACCGGGACAGGGGAATTCACCCCTCCACTTT	CASNLPGQGNSPLHF
TRBV6-5	-	TRBJ2-7	TRBD1	TGTGCCAGCAGTTACGGGACAGGGGTAAGCGAGCAGTACTTC	CASSYGTGVSEQYF
TRBV28	few	TRBJ2-7	-	TGTGCCGTCCGGGCTAACATTTGGGAGCAGTACTTC	CAVRANIWEQYF
TRBV15	many	TRBJ1-5	TRBD1	TGTGCCACCAGCAGAGATTTGAGGGGACAGGACAATCAGCCCCAGCATTTT	CATSRDLRGQDNQPQHF
TRBV28	-	TRBJ1-1	-	TGTGCCAGCAGGCTATTATGGCTCGGAAACACTGAAGCTTTCTTT	CASRLLWLGNTEAFF
TRBV3-1	-	TRBJ2-4	-	TGTGCCAGCAGCCAAGTGTTAGGGGCGAGTATGCCTCAGTACTTC	CASSQVLGASMPQYF
TRBV24-1	-	TRBJ2-3	TRBD1	TGTGCCACCAGTGATAGACAGGGCGGCACAGATACGCAGTATTTT	CATSDRQGGTDTQYF
TRBV27	few	TRBJ1-6	-	TGTGCCAGCAGGAGTGCCAGGACGGTGAAAGGTTCACCCCTCCACTTT	CASRSARTVKGSPLHF
TRBV20-1	many	TRBJ2-5	TRBD1	TGCAGTGCAATCCTCCAGGGGGCGCGGACAGAGACCCAGTACTTC	CSAILQGARTETQYF
TRBV27	few	TRBJ2-1	TRBD2	TGTGCCAGCAAAGAAGAGATTTGGTTAGCGGGAGGGCCCCACAGGTGGGTCTTC	CASKEEIWLAGGPHRWVF
TRBV28	many	TRBJ1-5	-	TGTGCCAGCCGCCGTAGCAATCAGCCCCAGCATTTT	CASRRSNQPQHF
TRBV20-1	few	TRBJ2-3	-	TGCAGTGCTAGTCCTAGCACAGATACGCAGTATTTT	CSASPSTDTQYF
TRBV6-1	few	TRBJ1-6	TRBD1	TGTGCCAGCAGTGGCGGACAGGGGTCTTCACCCCTCCACTTT	CASSGGQGSSPLHF
TRBV4-1	medium-sized	TRBJ1-5	TRBD1	TGCGCCAGCAGCCAGGCGGGACAGGGAGGTCAGCCCCAGCATTTT	CASSQAGQGGQPQHF
TRBV3-1	-	TRBJ2-1	TRBD1	TGTGCCAGCAGCCCGCAGACAGGGTCTTACAATGAGCAGTTCTTC	CASSPQTGSYNEQFF
TRBV10-3	-	TRBJ1-3	-	TGTGCCATCAGTGAACGAGGAAACACCATATATTTT	CAISERGNTIYF
TRBV4-3	many	TRBJ2-7	TRBD1	TGCGCCAGCAGCCAAGAATACTGGGACAGCTCCTACGAGCAGTACTTC	CASSQEYWDSSYEQYF
TRBV28	-	TRBJ1-4	TRBD1	TGTGCCAGCAGTATCCCAGGACAGGGCTTGGAAAAACTGTTTTTT	CASSIPGQGLEKLFF
TRBV12-1	-	TRBJ2-1	-	TGTGCCAGCAGCCCCGAGCGGCTCTACAATGAGCAGTTCTTC	CASSPERLYNEQFF
TRBV7-9	few	TRBJ2-5	-	TGTGCCAGCAGCTTTAATCAGGACTTCCTTGGAGAGACCCAGTACTTC	CASSFNQDFLGETQYF
TRBV20-1	-	TRBJ2-3	TRBD2	TGCAGTGCAAGGGGACTAGCGGAGCCCCGGGATACGCAGTATTTT	CSARGLAEPRDTQYF
TRBV5-1	-	TRBJ2-1	TRBD2	TGCGCCAGCGCCTATTCCGGGACTAGCGGGGCCAGGGAGCAGTTCTTC	CASAYSGTSGAREQFF
TRBV7-9	-	TRBJ1-4	TRBD1	TGTGCCAGCAGTGTAACAGGGGGCGTGGGTGAAAAACTGTTTTTT	CASSVTGGVGEKLFF
TRBV28	many	TRBJ1-5	-	TGTGCCAGCACCGTATTGGGGGTTCAGCCCCAGCATTTT	CASTVLGVQPQHF
TRBV5-1	many	TRBJ2-5	TRBD1	TGCGCCAGCAGCTGGGACAGCCAAGAGACCCAGTACTTC	CASSWDSQETQYF
TRBV11-2	few	TRBJ1-2	-	TGTGCCAGCAGCGTACCAAATTCCTATGGCTACACCTTC	CASSVPNSYGYTF
TRBV5-6	few	TRBJ1-1	-	TGTGCCAGCAACGGCAATGCAGGGCTGAACACTGAAGCTTTCTTT	CASNGNAGLNTEAFF
TRBV5-5	few	TRBJ2-3	-	TGTGCCAGCAGCTCCCGGGGGCAGGGGCTGGGAGATACGCAGTATTTT	CASSSRGQGLGDTQYF
TRBV11-1	many	TRBJ1-4	-	TGTGCCAGCAGCCGTATTGGACACCCTTCGAAACTGTTTTTT	CASSRIGHPSKLFF
TRBV5-6	-	TRBJ2-1	-	TGTGCCAGCAGGATAACACTCCAGGCGGGTGAGCAGTTCTTC	CASRITLQAGEQFF
TRBV6-6	-	TRBJ1-3	TRBD1	TGTGCCAGCAGTTATCTCGGGGACAGCGTATCTTTT	CASSYLGDSVSF
TRBV7-2	few	TRBJ2-7	TRBD2	TGTGCCAGCAGCGATGGGTCGGGACTAGCCAAGATCGGGCAGTACTTC	CASSDGSGLAKIGQYF
TRBV3-1	many	TRBJ2-5	TRBD2	TGTGCCAGCAGCCAGAGACTAGCCGGAACTGAGACCCAGTACTTC	CASSQRLAGTETQYF
TRBV2	-	TRBJ2-5	-	TGTGCCAGCAGTGACGCGGGGACCCAGTACTTC	CASSDAGTQYF
TRBV20-1	-	TRBJ1-2	-	TGCAGTGCTAGAGACTCCGGGAGGCTCAACTATGGCTACACCTTC	CSARDSGRLNYGYTF
TRBV10-3	medium-sized	TRBJ1-3	-	TGTGCCATCAGTGAAAGCAGCTCTGGAAACACCATATATTTT	CAISESSSGNTIYF
TRBV3-1	-	TRBJ1-2	TRBD1	TGTGCCAGCAGCCACGAAGCCGGGACAGGGAGCTATGGCTACACCTTC	CASSHEAGTGSYGYTF
TRBV6-5	few	TRBJ1-6	TRBD1	TGTGCCAGCAGTTACTCGAGGACAGGGTCATCTAATTCACCCCTCCACTTT	CASSYSRTGSSNSPLHF
TRBV7-2	few	TRBJ2-5	-	TGTGCCAGCAGCCGCATCAGGCGAGAGACCCAGTACTTC	CASSRIRRETQYF
TRBV12-3/TRBV12-4	many	TRBJ2-3	TRBD1	TGTGCCAGCAGACCCACAGGGGTCACAGATACGCAGTATTTT	CASRPTGVTDTQYF
TRBV20-1	many	TRBJ1-1	-	TGCAGTGCTCCCCCCTGGACGGGCACTGAAGCTTTCTTT	CSAPPWTGTEAFF
TRBV15	many	TRBJ1-5	-	TGTGCCACCAGCAGGGAACCTAGCACAGGGCAACGACAGCCCCAGCATTTT	CATSREPSTGQRQPQHF
TRBV2	-	TRBJ2-7	-	TGTGCCAGCAGTTGGAGCGGAGGATCCTACGAGCAGTACTTC	CASSWSGGSYEQYF
TRBV6-2/TRBV6-3	few	TRBJ2-3	TRBD2	TGTGCCAGCAGTTACTCTGGAGCGGGAGGGGTCCGAGATACGCAGTATTTT	CASSYSGAGGVRDTQYF
TRBV5-1	-	TRBJ2-2	-	TGCACCAGCAGCTTGGCCCTCGCGAACACCGGGGAGCTGTTTTTT	CTSSLALANTGELFF
TRBV5-1	many	TRBJ1-1	-	TGCGCCAGCAGCCCGGTCCACGGGAACACTGAAGCTTTCTTT	CASSPVHGNTEAFF
TRBV12-3/TRBV12-4	-	TRBJ2-5	TRBD1	TGTGCCAGCAGTCCCGCAAAAGGGTCGGGACAGGGTAAAGAGACCCAGTACTTC	CASSPAKGSGQGKETQYF
TRBV28	many	TRBJ2-3	TRBD2	TGTGCCAGCAGTTTAGGGGGGGGTTCAGATACGCAGTATTTT	CASSLGGGSDTQYF
TRBV11-1	-	TRBJ2-7	-	TGTGCCAGCAGCTCTACCCGAGGGGGCTCCTACGAGCAGTACTTC	CASSSTRGGSYEQYF
TRBV7-9	-	TRBJ1-2	TRBD1	TGTGCCAGCAGTCGGACAGGGGGTAACTATGGCTACACCTTC	CASSRTGGNYGYTF
TRBV20-1	-	TRBJ2-1	-	TGCAGTGCTAGAGGAGGGGCGCGGGATGAGCAGTTCTTC	CSARGGARDEQFF
TRBV7-2	few	TRBJ1-6	-	TGTGCCAGCAGCTTAGTCGGCAGGGCATATAATTCACCCCTCCACTTT	CASSLVGRAYNSPLHF
TRBV5-6	-	TRBJ2-5	-	TGTGCCAGCAGCTTGGGGGGCAGGGTGGAGACCCAGTACTTC	CASSLGGRVETQYF
TRBV5-1	few	TRBJ1-1	-	TGCGCCAGCAGCTTGGTACAGGGAGGGAGCACTGAAGCTTTCTTT	CASSLVQGGSTEAFF
TRBV28	-	TRBJ2-7	TRBD1	TGTGCCAGCAGTAGTAGGGGACAGTACGAGCAGTACTTC	CASSSRGQYEQYF